These T cell receptor beta chains were read from a single sample in a study of T cell responses to AZD1222 COVID-19 vaccine. The data were produced by immunoSEQ multiplex PCR, yet TCRdb's version contains in-frame clones alone and is incomplete. The repertoire holds about 80,000 clones, with approximately 83% as singletons. Source: peripheral blood, taken 28 days after the second AZD1222 dose. Receptors were obtained from an adult who received the AZD1222 COVID-19 vaccine. CDR3s include the opening cysteine and the closing phenylalanine or tryptophan.

TRBV5-4,15,TRBJ1-2,CASRRTAGTNYGYTF
TRBV2,14,TRBJ1-5,CASSDRASSQSQHF
TRBV2,13,TRBJ2-5,CASNGVFQETQYF
TRBV9,15,TRBJ2-4,CASSDSGGEGNIQYF
TRBV19,14,TRBJ2-1,CATSPQGASNEQFF
TRBV30,15,TRBJ1-2,CAWSAGISMRYGYTF
TRBV7-2,12,TRBJ2-1,CASSLDLYEQFF
TRBV28,14,TRBJ1-5,CASGFGGFDQPQHF
TRBV10-3,15,TRBJ2-6,CAIRQGALGANVLTF
TRBV11-2,14,TRBJ1-1,CASSFRGMNTEAFF
TRBV7-9,13,TRBJ2-7,CASSMDGSYEQYF
TRBV5-1,16,TRBJ1-2,CASSLNLGGQQGGYTF
TRBV3-1/TRBV3-2,14,TRBJ1-1,CASSQTDRDTEAFF
TRBV9,16,TRBJ2-6,CASSVGMGSGANVLTF
TRBV27,10,TRBJ2-3,CARGGDTQYF
TRBV25-1,12,TRBJ1-2,CASRGLSYGYTF
TRBV9,14,TRBJ2-3,CASSVELGLDTQYF
TRBV19,15,TRBJ1-1,CASISPGHLNTEAFF
TRBV3-1/TRBV3-2,15,TRBJ2-7,CASSQMPGQSIEQYF
TRBV5-1,17,TRBJ1-3,CASSPHNPDPHGNTIYF
TRBV7-2,15,TRBJ1-6,CASSLLLQGNSPLHF
TRBV6-1,16,TRBJ1-6,CASSVVRTGNNSPLHF
TRBV5-8,16,TRBJ2-1,CASSFQPGGYYNEQFF
TRBV5-1,13,TRBJ2-3,CASRHRGSDTQYF
TRBV5-6,14,TRBJ1-2,CASGGGTDYYGYTF
TRBV7-9,11,TRBJ2-1,CASSQKNEQFF
TRBV7-9,18,TRBJ2-7,CASSLAALGRGEFYEQYF
TRBV2,13,TRBJ1-1,CASKPYGGPEAFF
TRBV2,15,TRBJ2-2,CASSGLAGPTGELFF
TRBV12-3/TRBV12-4,13,TRBJ1-5,CASSFRGNQPQHF
TRBV2,13,TRBJ2-7,CASSVGQGREQYF
TRBV6-7,20,TRBJ1-5,CASSYCAGTGLFIGNQPQHF
TRBV5-6,15,TRBJ1-2,CASSTDRGSYQVYTF
TRBV12-3/TRBV12-4,11,TRBJ2-2,CASTTPGELFF
TRBV30,13,TRBJ1-4,CAWTGGRDEKLFF
TRBV24-1,16,TRBJ2-2,CPPRAPGTGTTGELFF
TRBV5-6,14,TRBJ2-7,CASTPGTLTYEQYF
TRBV6-5,13,TRBJ1-2,CASSSTGIYGYTF
TRBV11-3,14,TRBJ2-2,CASSLSRDGGELFF
TRBV5-1,15,TRBJ2-1,CASSETGGSYNEQFF